These 26 T cell receptor beta chains came from one sample sequenced in a study of beta chain features in type 1 diabetes. Expressed TCRB transcripts were sequenced, since all the RNA that had been isolated was reverse transcribed. TCRdb's copy holds only in-frame clones and misses some; the assay was immunoSEQ multiplex PCR. The sample contains about 150,000 clones, roughly 9% of which appear only once. Sequenced sample: central memory CD4+ T cells from blood. These receptors all come from a woman under 30 in good health.

The sample holds a few counts of this clone. The chain couples TRBV20-1 to TRBJ2-7; maybe TRBD1 (6 bases). The germline V and J ends were trimmed by 4 bases and 6 bases, with 10 bases remaining between them. This CDR3 is 11 amino acids long. Germline CDR1 and CDR2: DFQATT and SNEGSKA (reference sequence). In DNA, the CDR3 is TGCAGTGCTAACCCGACAGGCGAGCAGTACTTC. Translation gives CSANPTGEQYF.

This clone was observed a handful of times. This chain uses TRBV25-1 with TRBJ1-5; D remains unclear. The V gene lost 2 bases and the J gene lost 0 bases, with 8 bases spanning the gap. From germline, CDR1 is MGHDK and CDR2 SYGVNS. This CDR3 comprises 15 residues. The CDR3 sequence is CASSEGTHSNQPQHF. The CDR3, as DNA: TGTGCCAGCAGTGAAGGCACCCATAGCAATCAGCCCCAGCATTTT.

This clone showed up just a few times. The chain links TRBV11-3 to TRBJ2-4; unclear D gene. Germline loops: CDR1 SGHNT, CDR2 YENEEA. V lost 5 bases, J lost 8 bases, and 10 bases lay in between. This CDR3 comprises 12 residues. In nucleotides, the CDR3 is TGTGCCAGCAGCGCGGAGTGGGACATTCAGTACTTC. This encodes CASSAEWDIQYF.

The rearrangement uses TRBV25-1 and TRBJ2-3; 7 bases align to TRBD2. CDR1 is MGHDK, CDR2 SYGVNS, per germline. J lost 2 bases, V lost 5 bases, and 7 bases had no gene match. The CDR3 is 15 amino acids. The CDR3, as DNA: TGTGCCAGCAGTCCAGCGGGAACTACCACAGATACGCAGTATTTT. Protein product: CASSPAGTTTDTQYF.

This clone was counted many times. The V gene is TRBV19, the J gene TRBJ2-4; 8 bases match TRBD2. The J segment lost 14 bases and the V segment lost 2 bases, leaving 8 bases of the junction unmatched. Germline V lookup: CDR1 LNHDA, CDR2 SQIVND (reference sequence). This CDR3 has 13 residues. CDR3 coding DNA: TGTGCCAGTAGTATACAGCCATGGCGGGAGGAGTACTTC. It codes for CASSIQPWREEYF.

V gene TRBV6-5 combines with J gene TRBJ2-7; TRBD1 might be the D (5 bases). Germline assignment: CDR1 MNHEY and CDR2 SVGAGI. The CDR3 totals 15 residues. Trimming cost V 7 bases and J 0 bases, with 16 bases left between them. CDR3 nucleotides: TGTGCCAGCACCGCCGACAGCCAGAGCTCCTACGAGCAGTACTTC. It yields the protein CASTADSQSSYEQYF.

This clone appeared a few times. V gene TRBV7-2 combines with J gene TRBJ1-4; the D gene is possibly TRBD1 (5 bases). Trimming removed 1 base from V and 14 bases from J, with 11 bases in between. The CDR3 is 12 amino acids. CDR1 and CDR2 (germline): SGHTA, FQGNSA. The CDR3 DNA follows: TGTGCCAGCAGCTTAGTTGGCACAGGTCTGTTTTTT. Its protein product is CASSLVGTGLFF.

This clone was seen only a few times. The chain is built from TRBV30 and TRBJ1-1, with D hard to call. V was cut by 2 bases and J by 4 bases, with 11 bases left in between. Germline V gene lookup returns CDR1 GTSNPN and CDR2 SVGIG (reference sequence). The CDR3 length is 13 residues. DNA for the CDR3: TGTGCCTGGAGTCCTAATCCGGGCACTGAAGCTTTCTTT. This gives the protein CAWSPNPGTEAFF.

V gene TRBV5-1 combines with J gene TRBJ2-7; D is undetermined. CDR3 length: 13 residues. Trimming removed 0 bases at V and 7 bases at J, with 11 bases between. From germline, CDR1 is SGHRS and CDR2 YFSETQ. The chain's CDR3 is CASSLDSEKEQYF. The CDR3 region has the DNA TGCGCCAGCAGCTTGGACTCCGAGAAGGAGCAGTACTTC. Full variable domain (outside the CDR3, taken from reference TRBV5-1 and TRBJ2-7): KAGVTQTPRYLIKTRGQQVTLSCSPISGHRSVSWYQQTPGQGLQFLFEYFSETQRNKGNFPGRFSGRQFSNSRSEMNVSTLELGDSALYLCASSLDSEKEQYFGPGTRLTVT.

This clone showed up just a few times. The chain carries TRBV30 and TRBJ1-5; perhaps TRBD1 as D (6 bases). The CDR3 covers 16 residues. Deletions cut 0 bases from V and 2 bases from J, with 14 bases between. Germline V lookup: CDR1 GTSNPN, CDR2 SVGIG (reference sequence). The CDR3 reads CAWSVAGQPGNQPQHF. The CDR3 DNA reads TGTGCCTGGAGTGTAGCCGGACAGCCGGGCAATCAGCCCCAGCATTTT.

This clone turned up a few times. The genes are TRBV30 and TRBJ2-5; 8 bases match TRBD2. V was pared by 5 bases and J by 7 bases, with 15 bases of the junction left unmatched. The germline V gene has CDR1 GTSNPN and CDR2 SVGIG (reference sequence). The CDR3 consists of 15 residues. The CDR3 is CAWEPWSGSIGTQYF. CDR3 coding DNA: TGTGCCTGGGAGCCGTGGAGCGGGAGTATCGGGACCCAGTACTTC. The full variable domain, completed using reference TRBV30 and TRBJ2-5, is SQTIHQWPATLVQPVGSPLSLECTVEGTSNPNLYWYRQAAGRGLQLLFYSVGIGQISSEVPQNLSASRPQDRQFILSSKKLLLSDSGFYLCAWEPWSGSIGTQYFGPGTRLLVL.

The chain recombines TRBV5-1 with TRBJ1-1; 7 bases agree with TRBD1. The CDR3 is made up of 13 amino acids. CDR1 is SGHRS, CDR2 YFSETQ, per germline. V shed 9 bases and J 4 bases; nucleotides not matched to a gene: 9. CDR3 residues: CATTDRKGTEAFF. The CDR3 bases are TGCGCCACTACGGACAGGAAAGGCACTGAAGCTTTCTTT.

The genes are TRBV5-1 and TRBJ2-1; D possibly corresponds to TRBD1 (6 bases). CDR3 length: 14 amino acids. The germline V and J ends were trimmed by 4 bases and 1 base, with 9 bases remaining between them. CDR1 SGHRS and CDR2 YFSETQ come from the germline V gene. The CDR3 reads CASSGDKSYNEQFF. CDR3 bases: TGCGCCAGCAGCGGGGACAAGTCCTACAATGAGCAGTTCTTC. Using reference TRBV5-1 and TRBJ2-1 for the parts outside the CDR3, the full variable domain is KAGVTQTPRYLIKTRGQQVTLSCSPISGHRSVSWYQQTPGQGLQFLFEYFSETQRNKGNFPGRFSGRQFSNSRSEMNVSTLELGDSALYLCASSGDKSYNEQFFGPGTRLTVL.

This clone was observed a handful of times. V usage is TRBV10-3 and J usage is TRBJ1-2; tentatively, D is TRBD1 (5 bases). Trimming took 6 bases from V and 4 from J, leaving 12 bases between them. Germline CDR1 reads ENHRY; CDR2 reads SYGVKD. This CDR3 contains 13 residues. The CDR3 DNA sequence: TGTGCCATCAGAGAGGACATTTCCTATGGCTACACCTTC. Translating it yields CAIREDISYGYTF.

This chain uses TRBV6-1 with TRBJ1-3; 8 positions agree with TRBD1. The CDR3 has 16 amino acids. Unmatched junction bases numbered 4, after V lost 3 bases and J lost 0 bases. Germline values: CDR1 MNHNS, CDR2 SASEGT. The CDR3 bases are TGTGCCAGCAGTGACAGACAGGGGAGCTCTGGAAACACCATATATTTT. It translates to CASSDRQGSSGNTIYF.

This clone was seen only a few times. J is TRBJ2-1 and V is TRBV7-2; D gene unclear. The CDR3 has 11 residues. Germline loops: CDR1 SGHTA, CDR2 FQGNSA. Trimming took off 4 bases at V and 9 bases at J, with 7 bases between the two ends. CDR3 DNA: TGTGCCAGCAGCTCTTTTTTTGAGCAGTTCTTC. Protein product: CASSSFFEQFF.

This clone was detected only a few times. CDR3 bases: TGTGCCAGCAGCTTTGGGCAGATCTACGAGCAGTACTTC. This gives the protein CASSFGQIYEQYF. This chain links TRBV5-5 with TRBJ2-5; no clear D gene. The J call is doubtful: the DNA matches TRBJ2-7 better. The length of the CDR3 is 13 residues. CDR1 and CDR2 from the germline V gene are SGHKS and YYEKEE (reference sequence).

A few counts support this clone. The rearrangement links TRBV30 to TRBJ2-7, with TRBD1 identical over 7 bases. This CDR3 comprises 14 residues. After removal of 4 bases from V and 0 bases from J, the junction contained 6 bases not matched to a gene. Germline assignment: CDR1 GTSNPN and CDR2 SVGIG (reference sequence). The CDR3 reads CAWTVTGNSYEQYF. The CDR3 DNA is TGTGCCTGGACTGTGACAGGGAACTCCTACGAGCAGTACTTC. The whole variable domain, filled in from reference TRBV30 and TRBJ2-7, reads SQTIHQWPATLVQPVGSPLSLECTVEGTSNPNLYWYRQAAGRGLQLLFYSVGIGQISSEVPQNLSASRPQDRQFILSSKKLLLSDSGFYLCAWTVTGNSYEQYFGPGTRLTVT.

The chain has TRBV12-5 and TRBJ1-1; D is uncertain. Trimming shortened V by 4 bases and J by 11 bases, and 11 bases separated the two germline ends. CDR3 size: 11 residues. Per germline, CDR1 LGHNT and CDR2 FRNRAP. CDR3 loop: CASGSNWEAFF. CDR3 DNA: TGTGCTAGTGGTTCCAATTGGGAGGCTTTCTTT.

This clone showed up just a few times. The chain combines TRBV6-6 with TRBJ1-2, with TRBD1 matching over 10 bases. After removal of 6 bases from V and 8 bases from J, the junction contained 6 bases not matched to a gene. This CDR3 comprises 13 residues. The germline V gene has CDR1 MNHNY and CDR2 SVGAGI (reference sequence). CDR3 nucleotides: TGTGCCAGCAGGCAACGGGACAGGGGAGGCTACACCTTC. This encodes CASRQRDRGGYTF.

The J gene is TRBJ1-2, the V gene TRBV5-5; a weak D match, TRBD1 (5 bases). Per the germline V gene, CDR1 is SGHKS and CDR2 is YYEKEE (reference sequence). V lost 5 bases, J lost 4 bases, and 18 bases lay in between. The CDR3 consists of 15 residues. The CDR3 DNA reads as TGTGCCAGCAGTCCACTGTCAGGGCAGGGCTATGGCTACACCTTC. Amino acid sequence: CASSPLSGQGYGYTF.

V and J are TRBV7-2 and TRBJ1-2; D not resolved. This CDR3 comprises 15 residues. Germline CDR1 is SGHTA and CDR2 is FQGNSA. V gave up 5 bases and J gave up 7 bases, with 20 bases separating them. The CDR3 sequence: CASSPKPGASGGYTF. The CDR3 region has the DNA TGTGCCAGCAGCCCTAAGCCCGGAGCGTCGGGTGGCTACACCTTC.

The rearrangement links TRBV14 to TRBJ1-5, with no clear D. Germline V gene sequence: CDR1 SGHDN, CDR2 FVKESK. V lost 2 bases and J lost 4, with 33 bases in between. The CDR3 has 22 amino acids. The CDR3 loop is CASSQLFVVDSIKRGCNQPQHF. The CDR3 DNA reads TGTGCCAGCAGCCAATTATTTGTGGTCGACTCGATAAAGAGAGGTTGTAATCAGCCCCAGCATTTT.

This clone was found a few times. The V and J genes are TRBV6-5 and TRBJ2-3; 7 nucleotides match TRBD2. V lost 4 bases to trimming and J lost 6 bases; unmatched junction nucleotides: 7. This CDR3 is built from 14 residues. Germline lookup yields CDR1 MNHEY and CDR2 SVGAGI. The CDR3 nucleotides read TGTGCCAGCAGTTTAGGCGGGGGTAGTGATACGCAGTATTTT. It is translated as CASSLGGGSDTQYF.

This clone was seen more than once but under ten times. The chain joins TRBV6-1 to TRBJ2-5; 8 bases fit TRBD1. Germline values: CDR1 MNHNS, CDR2 SASEGT. CDR3 length: 16 amino acids. J lost 2 bases, V lost 4 bases, and 9 bases had no gene match. The CDR3 sequence is CASSGQGSSTQETQYF. CDR3 nucleotide sequence: TGTGCCAGCAGTGGACAGGGGTCCTCTACTCAAGAGACCCAGTACTTC.

The gene calls are TRBV5-8 and TRBJ2-3; tentatively, D is TRBD1 (6 bases). The CDR3 has 14 amino acids. Germline V CDR1 and CDR2: SGHTS, YDEGEE. Trimming took off 3 bases at V and 3 bases at J, with 11 bases between the two ends. The CDR3 is CASSSRGGTDTQYF. DNA of the CDR3: TGTGCCAGCAGCTCCAGGGGTGGGACAGATACGCAGTATTTT.